This TCR beta chain was found in a study of early T cells in non-severe SARS-CoV-2 infection. Background on the study: The chains were unpaired, and the sequenced material was bulk RNA from unsorted whole blood. Study-level findings and limits: Database matching using VDJdb favored anti-spike CD8 responses, with private and CD4 specificities left missing.

This clonotype was seen a handful of times. Its target is unknown. The CDR3 covers 15 residues. Germline values: CDR1 MNHEY, CDR2 SVGEGT. Losses at the gene ends were 6 bases for V and 1 base for J; bases not matched to a gene: 5. Unique molecular identifiers tagged individual cDNA molecules. TCRdb fed the 5' RACE reads into MiXCR, producing one record per CDR3 protein. The table lists 45,000 to 65,000 distinct CDR3 sequences, 9.5% to 11% of them singletons. The receptor was derived from an adult who was a healthcare worker with PCR-confirmed SARS-CoV-2 infection or an uninfected control (not recorded which). The V call is TRBV6-2 or TRBV6-3, the J call TRBJ2-3; the match to TRBD2 covers 9 bases. Sequenced material: whole blood. The CDR3 region is CASSDSGGRTDTQYF. CDR3 DNA: TGTGCCAGCAGCGATAGCGGGGGCCGCACAGATACGCAGTATTTT.